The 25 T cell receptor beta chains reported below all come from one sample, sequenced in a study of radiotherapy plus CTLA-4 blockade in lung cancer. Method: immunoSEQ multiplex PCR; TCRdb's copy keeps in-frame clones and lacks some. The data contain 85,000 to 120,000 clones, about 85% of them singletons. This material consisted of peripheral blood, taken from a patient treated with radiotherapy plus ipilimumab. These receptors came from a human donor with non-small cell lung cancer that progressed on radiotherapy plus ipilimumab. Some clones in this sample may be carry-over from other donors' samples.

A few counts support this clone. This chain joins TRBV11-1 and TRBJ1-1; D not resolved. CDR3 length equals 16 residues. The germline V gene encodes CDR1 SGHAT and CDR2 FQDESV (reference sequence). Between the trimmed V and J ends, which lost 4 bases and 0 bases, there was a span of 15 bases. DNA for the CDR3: TGTGCCAGCAGCTGGATCATGCGGACTATGAACACTGAAGCTTTCTTT. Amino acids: CASSWIMRTMNTEAFF.

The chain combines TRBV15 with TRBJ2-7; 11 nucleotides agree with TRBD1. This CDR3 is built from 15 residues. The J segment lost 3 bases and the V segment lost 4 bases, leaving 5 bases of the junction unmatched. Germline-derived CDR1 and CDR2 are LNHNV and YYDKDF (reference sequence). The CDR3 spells CATSNTGTGGYEQYF. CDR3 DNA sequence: TGTGCCACCAGCAATACCGGGACAGGGGGCTACGAGCAGTACTTC.

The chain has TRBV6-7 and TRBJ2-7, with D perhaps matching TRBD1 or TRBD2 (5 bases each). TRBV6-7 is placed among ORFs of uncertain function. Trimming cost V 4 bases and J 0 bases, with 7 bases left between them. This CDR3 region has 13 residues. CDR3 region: CASSSGTSYEQYF. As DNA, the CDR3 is TGTGCCAGCAGTTCCGGGACCTCCTACGAGCAGTACTTC.

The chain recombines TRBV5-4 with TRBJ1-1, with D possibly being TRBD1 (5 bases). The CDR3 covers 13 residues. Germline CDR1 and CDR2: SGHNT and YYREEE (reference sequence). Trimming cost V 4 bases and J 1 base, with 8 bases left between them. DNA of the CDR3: TGTGCCAGCAGCGCTACAGGGAACACTGAAGCTTTCTTT. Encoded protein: CASSATGNTEAFF.

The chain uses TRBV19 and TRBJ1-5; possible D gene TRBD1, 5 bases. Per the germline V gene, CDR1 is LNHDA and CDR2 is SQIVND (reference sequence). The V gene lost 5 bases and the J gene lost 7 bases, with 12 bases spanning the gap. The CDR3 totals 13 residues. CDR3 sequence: CASSEGWGQPQHF. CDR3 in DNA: TGTGCCAGTAGTGAGGGCTGGGGCCAGCCCCAGCATTTT.

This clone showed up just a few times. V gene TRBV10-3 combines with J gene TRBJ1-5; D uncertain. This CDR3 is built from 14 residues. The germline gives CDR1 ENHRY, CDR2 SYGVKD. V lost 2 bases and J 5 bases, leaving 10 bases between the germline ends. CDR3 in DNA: TGTGCCATCAGTGAGGGGCGATCCCATCAGCCCCAGCATTTT. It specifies CAISEGRSHQPQHF.

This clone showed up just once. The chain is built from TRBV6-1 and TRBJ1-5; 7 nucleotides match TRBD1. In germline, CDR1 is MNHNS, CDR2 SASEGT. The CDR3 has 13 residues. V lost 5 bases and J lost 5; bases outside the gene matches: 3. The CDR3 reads CASSTQGDQPQHF. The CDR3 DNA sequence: TGTGCCAGCAGTACCCAGGGGGATCAGCCCCAGCATTTT.

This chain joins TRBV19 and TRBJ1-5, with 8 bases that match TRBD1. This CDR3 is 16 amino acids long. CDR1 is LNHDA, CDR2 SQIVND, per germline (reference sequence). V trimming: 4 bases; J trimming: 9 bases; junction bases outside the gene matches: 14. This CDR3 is CASSTGQARGPWPQHF. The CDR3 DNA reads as TGTGCCAGTAGTACGGGACAGGCCCGGGGGCCATGGCCCCAGCATTTT.

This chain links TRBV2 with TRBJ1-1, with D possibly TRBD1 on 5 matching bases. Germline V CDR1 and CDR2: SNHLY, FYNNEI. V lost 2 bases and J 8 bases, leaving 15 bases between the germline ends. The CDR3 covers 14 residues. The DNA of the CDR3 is TGTGCCAGCAGTGAATTTGGGACGAAGGAAGAAGCTTTCTTT. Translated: CASSEFGTKEEAFF.

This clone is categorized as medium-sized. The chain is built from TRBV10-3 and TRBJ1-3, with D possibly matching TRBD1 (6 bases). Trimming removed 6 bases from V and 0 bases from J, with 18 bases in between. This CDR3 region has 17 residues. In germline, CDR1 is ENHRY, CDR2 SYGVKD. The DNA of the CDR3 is TGTGCCATCAGAAAACAGGGTAACACCTCCTCTGGAAACACCATATATTTT. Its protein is CAIRKQGNTSSGNTIYF.

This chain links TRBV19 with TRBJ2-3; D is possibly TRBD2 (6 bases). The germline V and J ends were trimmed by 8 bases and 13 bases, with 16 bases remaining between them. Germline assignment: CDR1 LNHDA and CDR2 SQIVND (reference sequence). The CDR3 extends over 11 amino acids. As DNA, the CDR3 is TGTGCCAGTGGTGACCGGGACTGGAAGTATTTT. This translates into CASGDRDWKYF. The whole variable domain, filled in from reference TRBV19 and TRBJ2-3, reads DGGITQSPKYLFRKEGQNVTLSCEQNLNHDAMYWYRQDPGQGLRLIYYSQIVNDFQKGDIAEGYSVSREKKESFPLTVTSAQKNPTAFYLCASGDRDWKYFGPGTRLTVL.

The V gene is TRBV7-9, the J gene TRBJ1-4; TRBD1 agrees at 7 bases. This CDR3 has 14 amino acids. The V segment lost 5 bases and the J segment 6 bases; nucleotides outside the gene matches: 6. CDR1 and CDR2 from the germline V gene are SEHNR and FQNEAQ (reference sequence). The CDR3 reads CASSLRQGHEKLFF. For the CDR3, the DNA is TGTGCCAGCAGCCTTCGACAGGGCCATGAAAAACTGTTTTTT.

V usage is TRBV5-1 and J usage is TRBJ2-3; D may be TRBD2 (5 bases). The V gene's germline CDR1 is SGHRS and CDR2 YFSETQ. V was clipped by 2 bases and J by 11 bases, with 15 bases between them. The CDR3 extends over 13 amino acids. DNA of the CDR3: TGCGCCAGCAGCTTACGACTAAGTGACGGGCAGTATTTT. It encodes CASSLRLSDGQYF.

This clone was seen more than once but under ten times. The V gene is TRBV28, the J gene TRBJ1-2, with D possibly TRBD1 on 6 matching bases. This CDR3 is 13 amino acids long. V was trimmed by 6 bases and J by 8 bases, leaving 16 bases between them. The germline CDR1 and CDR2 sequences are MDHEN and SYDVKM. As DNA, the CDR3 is TGTGCCAGCAGCCCAACAGGGTTTTGGGGCTACACCTTC. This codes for CASSPTGFWGYTF.

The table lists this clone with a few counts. The CDR3 bases are TGTGCCAGCTTTATGATTTCTGGAAACACCATATATTTT. This sequence encodes CASFMISGNTIYF. This chain joins TRBV18 and TRBJ1-3; the D is unclear. The V and J ends lost 7 bases and 1 base respectively, with 8 bases between them. This CDR3 has 13 amino acids. Per the germline V gene, CDR1 is KGHSH and CDR2 is LQKENI.

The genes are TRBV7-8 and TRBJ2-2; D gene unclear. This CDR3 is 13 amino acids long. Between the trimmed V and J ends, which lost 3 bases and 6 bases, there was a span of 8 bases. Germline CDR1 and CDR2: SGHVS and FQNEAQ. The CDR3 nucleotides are TGTGCCAGCAGCTTCCCCGGGTCCGGGGAGCTGTTTTTT. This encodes CASSFPGSGELFF.

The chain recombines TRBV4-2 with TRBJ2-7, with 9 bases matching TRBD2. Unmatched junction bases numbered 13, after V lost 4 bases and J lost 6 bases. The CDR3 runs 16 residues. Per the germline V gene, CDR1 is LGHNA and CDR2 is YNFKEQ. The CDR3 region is CASSRGVASGASEQYF. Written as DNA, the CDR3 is TGTGCCAGCAGCCGAGGAGTTGCTAGCGGGGCTAGCGAGCAGTACTTC.

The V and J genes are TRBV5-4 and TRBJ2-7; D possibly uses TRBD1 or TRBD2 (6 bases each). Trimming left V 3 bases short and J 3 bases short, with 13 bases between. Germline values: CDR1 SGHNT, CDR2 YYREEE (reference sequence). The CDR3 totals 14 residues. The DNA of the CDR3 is TGTGCCAGCAGCTCTGCGGGACACCACTACGAGCAGTACTTC. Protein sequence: CASSSAGHHYEQYF.

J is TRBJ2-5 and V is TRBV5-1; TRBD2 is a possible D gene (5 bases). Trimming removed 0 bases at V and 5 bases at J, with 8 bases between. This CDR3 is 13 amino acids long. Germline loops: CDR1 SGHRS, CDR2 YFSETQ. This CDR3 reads CASSLVGEETQYF. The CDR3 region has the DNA TGCGCCAGCAGCTTGGTCGGGGAGGAGACCCAGTACTTC.

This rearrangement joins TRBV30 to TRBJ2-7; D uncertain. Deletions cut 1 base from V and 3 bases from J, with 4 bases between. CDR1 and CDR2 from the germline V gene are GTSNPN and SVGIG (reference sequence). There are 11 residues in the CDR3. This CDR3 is CAWSGNYEQYF. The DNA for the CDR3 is TGTGCCTGGAGTGGTAACTACGAGCAGTACTTC.

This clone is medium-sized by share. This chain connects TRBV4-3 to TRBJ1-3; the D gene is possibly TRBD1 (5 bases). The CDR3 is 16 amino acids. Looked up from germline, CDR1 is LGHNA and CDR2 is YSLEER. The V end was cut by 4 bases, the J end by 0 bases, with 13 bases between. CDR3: CASSPEGSRSGNTIYF. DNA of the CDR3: TGCGCCAGCAGCCCAGAGGGGTCCCGCTCTGGAAACACCATATATTTT.

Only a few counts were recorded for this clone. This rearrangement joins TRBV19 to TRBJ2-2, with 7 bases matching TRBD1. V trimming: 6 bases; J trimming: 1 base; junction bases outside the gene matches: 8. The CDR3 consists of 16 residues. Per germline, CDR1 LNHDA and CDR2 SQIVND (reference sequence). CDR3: CASRTPRDRNTGELFF. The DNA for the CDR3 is TGTGCCAGTAGAACTCCCCGGGACAGGAACACCGGGGAGCTGTTTTTT.

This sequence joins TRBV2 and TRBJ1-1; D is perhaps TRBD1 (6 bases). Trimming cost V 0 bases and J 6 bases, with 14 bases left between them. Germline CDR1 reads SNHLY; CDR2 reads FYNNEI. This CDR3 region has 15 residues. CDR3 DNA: TGTGCCAGCAGTGAAGCGTTGCAGGGGTTTTCTGAAGCTTTCTTT. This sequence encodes CASSEALQGFSEAFF.

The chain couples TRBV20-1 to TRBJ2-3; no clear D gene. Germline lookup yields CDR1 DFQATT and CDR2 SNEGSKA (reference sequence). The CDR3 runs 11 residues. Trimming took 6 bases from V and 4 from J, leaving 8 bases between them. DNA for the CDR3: TGCAGTGCAAGAAGACCAGATACGCAGTATTTT. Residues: CSARRPDTQYF.

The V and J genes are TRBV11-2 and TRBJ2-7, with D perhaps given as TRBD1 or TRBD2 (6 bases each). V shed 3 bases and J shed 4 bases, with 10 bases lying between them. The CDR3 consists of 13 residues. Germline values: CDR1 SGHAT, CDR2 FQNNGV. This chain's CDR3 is CASSFGGRYEQYF. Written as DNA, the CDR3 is TGTGCCAGCAGCTTTGGGGGGCGATACGAGCAGTACTTC.